The 3 T cell receptor beta chains reported below all come from one sample, sequenced in a study of cytomegalovirus exposure and HLA in healthy donors. PCR used 60 Vbeta primers and 13 Jbeta primers. Measured with immunoSEQ multiplex PCR; TCRdb has only the in-frame clones, and not every one. The sample includes approximately 130,000 clones, about four fifths of them seen just once. The sequenced sample was PBMCs. These receptors were taken from a woman aged 40 to 49 in good health and CMV-seronegative.

The rearrangement uses TRBV7-8 and TRBJ2-7; 9 bases are shared with TRBD1. The trim removed 2 bases at V and 2 bases at J, leaving 7 bases unmatched. Germline-derived CDR1 and CDR2 are SGHVS and FQNEAQ. The CDR3 is 16 amino acids. CDR3 DNA: TGTGCCAGCAGCTTAATCCCGGGACAGGGCCCCTACGAGCAGTACTTC. This sequence encodes CASSLIPGQGPYEQYF.

About this clone: The same CDR3 also results from other DNA sequences found in this sample. This chain links TRBV5-1 with TRBJ2-1; 10 bases fit TRBD2. The CDR3 is 16 amino acids. V gave up 4 bases and J gave up 0 bases; unmatched junction bases: 4. CDR1 SGHRS and CDR2 YFSETQ come from the germline V gene. The CDR3 here is CASSPLAGGSYNEQFF. CDR3 coding DNA: TGCGCCAGCAGCCCGTTAGCGGGGGGCTCCTACAATGAGCAGTTCTTC.

This clone came up a few times. This rearrangement joins TRBV5-1 to TRBJ2-7; no definite D call. V lost 1 base, J lost 6 bases, and 11 bases lay in between. Germline CDR1 and CDR2: SGHRS and YFSETQ. This CDR3 spans 13 amino acids. In DNA form, the CDR3 reads TGCGCCAGCAGCTTGAATCCAGATGGCGAGCAGTACTTC. This gives the protein CASSLNPDGEQYF.